These T cell receptor beta chains were read from a single sample in a study of cytomegalovirus exposure and HLA in healthy donors. The method was immunoSEQ multiplex PCR; TCRdb's version includes in-frame clones alone and lacks a portion of them. The top ten hold less than 6.5% of the sample, which has around 120,000 clones, roughly four fifths seen once. Sequencing used PBMCs. The receptors come from a woman in her thirties or forties in good health and CMV-seropositive. Both conserved end residues are part of each CDR3. Fields, in order: J gene, CDR3 length, D gene, V gene, clone size, CDR3 protein, CDR3 DNA. A D gene is named only where the DNA matches it firmly. Expanded clones get a size class; other rows say once, few or many, or leave the size out.

TRBJ1-5 | 16 | TRBD1 | TRBV6-6 | - | CASRPPGQGFGQPQHF | TGTGCCAGCAGGCCCCCGGGACAGGGGTTTGGCCAGCCCCAGCATTTT
TRBJ2-1 | 14 | - | TRBV9 | - | CASSDRQGYNEQFF | TGTGCCAGCAGCGACCGCCAGGGGTACAATGAGCAGTTCTTC
TRBJ2-1 | 13 | - | TRBV7-3 | few | CASSLWRNNEQFF | TGTGCCAGCAGCTTATGGAGAAACAATGAGCAGTTCTTC
TRBJ2-1 | 15 | TRBD1 | TRBV5-4 | - | CASSLRQGYNNEQFF | TGTGCCAGCAGCTTGCGACAGGGGTATAACAATGAGCAGTTCTTC
TRBJ2-5 | 15 | - | TRBV2 | - | CASSEIAPLQETQYF | TGTGCCAGCAGTGAAATAGCCCCGCTCCAAGAGACCCAGTACTTC
TRBJ1-6 | 15 | TRBD1 | TRBV18 | - | CASSPSGQRNSPLHF | TGTGCCAGCTCACCCTCGGGACAGCGGAATTCACCCCTCCACTTT
TRBJ2-5 | 16 | TRBD1 | TRBV19 | few | CASSTTRDRGKETQYF | TGTGCCAGTAGTACCACGCGGGACAGGGGAAAAGAGACCCAGTACTTC
TRBJ1-1 | 15 | - | TRBV28 | once | CASSSKTGWNTEAFF | TGTGCCAGCAGTTCAAAAACCGGGTGGAACACTGAAGCTTTCTTT
TRBJ2-7 | 16 | TRBD2 | TRBV9 | once | CASSVGTSGGAYEQYF | TGTGCCAGCAGCGTCGGGACTAGCGGGGGAGCCTACGAGCAGTACTTC
TRBJ2-3 | 15 | TRBD2 | TRBV7-7 | - | CASSSTSGGTDTQYF | TGTGCTAGCAGCTCGACTAGCGGGGGGACAGATACGCAGTATTTT